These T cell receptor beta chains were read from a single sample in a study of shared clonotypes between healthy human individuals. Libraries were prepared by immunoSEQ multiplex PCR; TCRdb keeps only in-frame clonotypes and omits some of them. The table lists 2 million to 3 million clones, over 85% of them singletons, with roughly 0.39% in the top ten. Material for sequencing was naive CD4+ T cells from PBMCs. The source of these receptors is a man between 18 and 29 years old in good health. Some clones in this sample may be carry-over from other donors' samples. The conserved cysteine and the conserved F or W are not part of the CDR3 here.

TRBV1	TSPLLLAGGRDTQY
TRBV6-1	ASILGPSTDTQY
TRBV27	ASSSKGLAPWNEQF
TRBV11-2	ASSFGQGALEQY
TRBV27	ASRRPQVNTEAF
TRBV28	ASSSHLRGSSTEAF
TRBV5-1	ASSLEGETQY
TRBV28	ASSPPGQGGTEAF
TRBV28	ARKHRY
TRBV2	ASRRDSTREQY
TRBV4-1	ASSQESRLAGGEQF
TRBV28	ASSTPAASSYEQY
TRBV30	AWSGASTDTQY
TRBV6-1	ASSAGTSGEEGKQY
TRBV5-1	ASSLGLRMYEQY
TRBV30	AWSLDRGPYEQY